Presented here are 25 T cell receptor beta chains from one specimen sequenced in a study of cytomegalovirus exposure and HLA in healthy donors (TCRdb year 2017). The library was built by means of the immunoSEQ multiplex PCR assay. For the multiplex PCR, a mixture combining 60 forward primers for TCR Vbeta segments and 13 reverse primers for TCR Jbeta segments was used. Here the immuneACCESS table is served through TCRdb, limited to in-frame sequences with V and J called. Missing clones are a known gap in these copies; in checked studies unresolved V genes cover under half, and the rest lacks a known reason. The table for this sample lists over 150,000 clones; roughly 81% of them were counted only once. Roughly 5.2% of the sample is taken by the ten largest. The source material was PBMCs. These receptors all stem from a girl between 5 and 17 years old in good health and CMV-seropositive.

V and J are TRBV5-4 and TRBJ1-6, with D possibly being TRBD1 (5 bases). The CDR3 runs 14 residues. V was pared by 3 bases and J by 8 bases, with 12 bases between. Germline V gene sequence: CDR1 SGHNT, CDR2 YYREEE (reference sequence). CDR3 protein: CASSSGVSYSPLHF. DNA of the CDR3: TGTGCCAGCAGCTCGGGGGTTTCCTATTCACCCCTCCACTTT.

The rearrangement joins TRBV5-4 to TRBJ1-2, with 7 bases matching TRBD1. Germline CDR1 and CDR2: SGHNT and YYREEE (reference sequence). Trimming at V came to 0 bases and at J to 3 bases, leaving 5 bases not matched to a gene. The length of the CDR3 is 15 residues. The CDR3: CASSLVDRADYGYTF. In nucleotides, the CDR3 is TGTGCCAGCAGCTTGGTAGACAGGGCGGACTATGGCTACACCTTC.

This chain links TRBV4-1 with TRBJ2-7; 8 positions agree with TRBD1. This CDR3 is built from 14 residues. Germline V gene lookup returns CDR1 MGHRA and CDR2 YSYEKL. Unmatched junction bases numbered 4, after V lost 2 bases and J lost 4 bases. CDR3 sequence reads: CASSQTGGGYEQYF. In DNA, the CDR3 is TGCGCCAGCAGCCAAACAGGGGGTGGTTACGAGCAGTACTTC.

This clone came up once. The J gene is TRBJ2-1, the V gene TRBV15; 10 positions agree with TRBD2. This CDR3 contains 18 residues. V lost 3 bases and J lost 3; bases outside the gene matches: 11. Germline values: CDR1 LNHNV, CDR2 YYDKDF (reference sequence). CDR3 bases: TGTGCCACCAGCAGCGATCTAGCGGGGGCCCGAATCTACAATGAGCAGTTCTTC. It codes for CATSSDLAGARIYNEQFF.

As DNA, the CDR3 is TGTGCCAGCAGTGAATCGGAGACCCAGTACTTC. Amino acids: CASSESETQYF. This chain connects TRBV2 to TRBJ2-5; D is ambiguous. Trimming cost V 2 bases and J 5 bases, with 3 bases left between them. Germline V gene lookup returns CDR1 SNHLY and CDR2 FYNNEI. The CDR3 sequence is 11 residues long.

This clone was recorded only once. The chain combines TRBV4-1 with TRBJ1-2; tentatively, D is TRBD1 (6 bases). From germline, CDR1 is MGHRA and CDR2 YSYEKL. The CDR3 totals 15 residues. Between the trimmed V and J ends, which lost 6 bases and 4 bases, there was a span of 18 bases. DNA of the CDR3: TGCGCCAGCAGGTGGACAGAGATAACTGTCTATGGCTACACCTTC. This sequence encodes CASRWTEITVYGYTF.

V and J are TRBV6-4 and TRBJ2-1, with D possibly being TRBD1 (5 bases). In germline, CDR1 is MRHNA, CDR2 SNTAGT. V lost 3 bases and J lost 7, with 10 bases in between. This CDR3 spans 13 amino acids. CDR3 region: CASSEQGANEQFF. The CDR3 DNA sequence: TGTGCCAGCAGTGAGCAGGGCGCAAATGAGCAGTTCTTC.

The rearrangement joins TRBV5-5 to TRBJ1-2, with 9 bases matching TRBD1. This CDR3 has 15 residues. J was trimmed by 5 bases and V by 4 bases; bases with no gene match: 9. The germline CDR1 and CDR2 sequences are SGHKS and YYEKEE (reference sequence). CDR3 coding DNA: TGTGCCAGCAGCGGGGGCGGGACAGGGATGTATGGCTACACCTTC. It translates to CASSGGGTGMYGYTF.

The chain has TRBV7-3 and TRBJ1-6; 9 positions agree with TRBD1. Trimming removed 5 bases from V and 7 bases from J; junction bases left unmatched: 6. Germline V gene lookup returns CDR1 SGHTA and CDR2 FQGTGA. CDR3 length: 15 amino acids. Here the CDR3 reads CASSPGTGRNSPLHF. The CDR3 DNA sequence: TGTGCCAGCAGCCCAGGGACAGGGCGAAATTCACCCCTCCACTTT. Filled out from reference TRBV7-3 and TRBJ1-6, the complete variable domain reads GAGVSQTPSNKVTEKGKYVELRCDPISGHTALYWYRQSLGQGPEFLIYFQGTGAADDSGLPNDRFFAVRPEGSVSTLKIQRTERGDSAVYLCASSPGTGRNSPLHFGNGTRLTVT.

The V gene is TRBV6-4, the J gene TRBJ2-2, with TRBD2 identical over 10 bases. The CDR3 covers 15 residues. Germline-derived CDR1 and CDR2 are MRHNA and SNTAGT. The junction had 0 bases not matched to a gene; V was cut back by 4 bases and J by 1 base. CDR3 DNA sequence: TGTGCCAGCAGTGGGACTAGCGGGAACACCGGGGAGCTGTTTTTT. Translated: CASSGTSGNTGELFF.

The chain links TRBV7-9 to TRBJ1-4; D unclear. The germline CDR1 and CDR2 sequences are SEHNR and FQNEAQ (reference sequence). Trimming shortened V by 5 bases and J by 6 bases, and 10 bases separated the two germline ends. The CDR3 length is 13 residues. The CDR3 region is CASSMGGDEKLFF. DNA of the CDR3: TGTGCCAGCAGCATGGGCGGGGATGAAAAACTGTTTTTT.

The CDR3 loop reads CASSLKWGSPLHF. CDR3 sequence (DNA): TGTGCCAGCAGCTTAAAGTGGGGCTCACCCCTCCACTTT. The chain couples TRBV7-3 to TRBJ1-6, with D possibly matching TRBD1 (5 bases). Trimming removed 1 base from V and 10 bases from J, with 8 bases in between. Germline V gene sequence: CDR1 SGHTA, CDR2 FQGTGA. The CDR3 covers 13 residues.

V gene TRBV4-1 combines with J gene TRBJ2-5; D ambiguous. From germline, CDR1 is MGHRA and CDR2 YSYEKL. Trimming pared 0 bases from V and 1 base from J, leaving 6 bases between. The CDR3 has 14 residues. The CDR3 spells CASSQESPQETQYF. The CDR3 nucleotides read TGCGCCAGCAGCCAAGAAAGCCCCCAAGAGACCCAGTACTTC.

This sequence joins TRBV28 and TRBJ1-5; 8 bases line up with TRBD1. The V and J ends lost 5 bases and 3 bases, in that order; junction bases with no gene match: 9. This CDR3 region has 16 residues. In germline, CDR1 is MDHEN, CDR2 SYDVKM. The chain's CDR3 is CASSPYRGGVNQPQHF. In DNA, the CDR3 is TGTGCCAGCAGTCCCTACAGGGGGGGAGTCAATCAGCCCCAGCATTTT.

The V gene is TRBV7-9, the J gene TRBJ1-1; possibly TRBD1 for D (5 bases). Germline V gives CDR1 SEHNR, CDR2 FQNEAQ (reference sequence). V gave up 1 base and J gave up 5 bases, with 17 bases separating them. The CDR3 consists of 16 residues. CDR3 coding DNA: TGTGCCAGCAGCTTAGACGATGGCAGGGCCAGGACTGAAGCTTTCTTT. Translation gives CASSLDDGRARTEAFF.

Turning to this clone: Other nucleotide sequences from this sample produce the same CDR3. The V call is TRBV5-1, the J call TRBJ1-2; possible D gene TRBD1, 5 bases. This CDR3 has 13 residues. V lost 0 bases, J lost 4 bases, and 7 bases lay in between. In germline, CDR1 is SGHRS, CDR2 YFSETQ. The CDR3: CASSLDRSYGYTF. CDR3 sequence (DNA): TGCGCCAGCAGCTTGGACAGGTCCTATGGCTACACCTTC.

This clone was seen just once. This CDR3 reads CASSSYLRGANTEAFF. The CDR3 bases are TGCGCCAGCAGCTCCTACCTCCGGGGAGCGAACACTGAAGCTTTCTTT. V gene TRBV5-1 combines with J gene TRBJ1-1; unclear D gene. Trimming left V 3 bases short and J 1 base short, with 16 bases between. The CDR3 is 16 residues long. CDR1 and CDR2 (germline): SGHRS, YFSETQ.

This clone was counted a single time. This chain joins TRBV19 and TRBJ2-7, with TRBD1 identical over 12 bases. V was clipped by 3 bases and J by 10 bases; unmatched bases: 7. This CDR3 has 14 amino acids. CDR1 is LNHDA and CDR2 is SQIVND in the germline V gene (reference sequence). The CDR3 sequence: CASSIRDRGPSQYF. CDR3 bases: TGTGCCAGTAGTATCCGGGACAGGGGGCCTTCCCAGTACTTC.

The chain has TRBV7-8 and TRBJ1-5, with D possibly TRBD1 on 5 matching bases. CDR1 and CDR2 (germline): SGHVS, FQNEAQ. Trimming took off 1 base at V and 4 bases at J, with 11 bases between the two ends. This CDR3 is 15 amino acids long. The CDR3, as DNA: TGTGCCAGCAGCTTAGGGGCGGGGGGGAATCAGCCCCAGCATTTT. It specifies CASSLGAGGNQPQHF.

The chain recombines TRBV15 with TRBJ2-6; no firm D call. The CDR3 totals 13 residues. Germline CDR1 reads LNHNV; CDR2 reads YYDKDF (reference sequence). Trimming removed 9 bases from V and 1 base from J, with 7 bases in between. CDR3 sequence reads: CATKKSGANVLTF. Written as DNA, the CDR3 is TGTGCCACTAAAAAATCTGGGGCCAACGTCCTGACTTTC.

The rearrangement links TRBV15 to TRBJ2-5, with D hard to call. With the DNA end fitting TRBJ2-7 better, the J assignment may be wrong. Per the germline V gene, CDR1 is LNHNV and CDR2 is YYDKDF (reference sequence). The length of the CDR3 is 14 residues. The CDR3 reads CATSRTPTSYEQYF. The DNA of the CDR3 is TGTGCCACCAGCAGAACCCCCACGTCCTACGAGCAGTACTTC.

This clone was seen only a few times. Other DNA sequences within the sample encode an identical CDR3. The V call is TRBV6-5, the J call TRBJ2-2; 9 bases are shared with TRBD2. Looked up from germline, CDR1 is MNHEY and CDR2 is SVGAGI. The length of the CDR3 is 15 residues. V shed 0 bases, J shed 5 bases, and the junction held 1 base outside the gene matches. CDR3 sequence: CASSYSREGTGELFF. The CDR3 DNA reads as TGTGCCAGCAGTTACTCGCGGGAGGGGACCGGGGAGCTGTTTTTT.

The CDR3 region has the DNA TGCAGCGTTGATCAGGGTGCCTATGGCTACACCTTC. This sequence encodes CSVDQGAYGYTF. The gene calls are TRBV29-1 and TRBJ1-2; possible D gene TRBD1, 5 bases. The CDR3 is 12 amino acids. Germline-derived CDR1 and CDR2 are SQVTM and ANQGSEA. Deletions cut 3 bases from V and 4 bases from J, with 9 bases between.

A note on this clone: A junction boundary mismatches the germline segment, possibly from a read error. The rearrangement uses TRBV6-4 and TRBJ1-1; 12 bases match TRBD1. Germline V gene sequence: CDR1 MRHNA, CDR2 SNTAGT. The CDR3 spans 21 residues. DNA of the CDR3: TGTGCCAGCAGAGACTATAGGGGACCGGGACAGGGGGCAGGAGGGGACACTGAAGCTTTCTTT. It codes for CASRDYRGPGQGAGGDTEAFF.

This chain connects TRBV14 to TRBJ2-5; 9 nucleotides line up with TRBD2. This CDR3 region has 20 residues. The germline V gene encodes CDR1 SGHDN and CDR2 FVKESK. The junction had 21 bases not matched to a gene; V was cut back by 2 bases and J by 5 bases. CDR3 bases: TGTGCCAGCAGCCAATTAAAACAACCGGGACTAGCATTGGTCGGGGAGACCCAGTACTTC. It codes for CASSQLKQPGLALVGETQYF.